One T cell receptor (beta chain) is described in this entry. This sample was taken from a study of identical twins. The CDR3 sequence is 15 residues long. Trimming shortened V by 0 bases and J by 9 bases, and 14 bases separated the two germline ends. Germline V CDR1 and CDR2: MGHRA, YSYEKL. Each CDR3 protein is one row after TCRdb ran MiXCR on the 5' RACE reads. The table lists about 530,000 distinct CDR3 sequences, approximately 14% of them singletons. The sample also formed part of further work on yellow fever vaccine responses in identical twins.

This sequence joins TRBV4-1 and TRBJ2-2; the D is unclear. The sample was CD4+ T cells sorted from blood. This sequence was found in a woman aged 18-29 years in good health. CDR3 sequence: CASSQDSGWAWELFF. The CDR3 coding sequence is TGCGCCAGCAGCCAAGATTCCGGGTGGGCCTGGGAGCTGTTTTTT.